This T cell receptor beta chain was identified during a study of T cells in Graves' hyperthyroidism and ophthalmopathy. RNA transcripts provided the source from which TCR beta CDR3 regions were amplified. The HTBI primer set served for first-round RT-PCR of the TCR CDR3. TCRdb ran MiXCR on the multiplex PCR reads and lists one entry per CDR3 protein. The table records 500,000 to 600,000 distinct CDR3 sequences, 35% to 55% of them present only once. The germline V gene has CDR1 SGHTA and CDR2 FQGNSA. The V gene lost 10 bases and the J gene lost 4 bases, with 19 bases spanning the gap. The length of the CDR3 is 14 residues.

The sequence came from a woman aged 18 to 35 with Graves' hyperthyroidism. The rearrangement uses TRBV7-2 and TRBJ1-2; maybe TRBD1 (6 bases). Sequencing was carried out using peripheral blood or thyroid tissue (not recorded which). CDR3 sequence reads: CATADWGRGYGYTF. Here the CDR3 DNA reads TGTGCCACCGCGGACTGGGGGCGAGGCTATGGCTACACCTTC.